One and the same sample provided the 19 T cell receptor beta chains below, sequenced in a study of blood T cell repertoires in COVID-19. This table comes from immunoSEQ multiplex PCR, and its TCRdb copy is limited to in-frame clones, with some not included. The repertoire includes almost 400,000 clones, approximately 89% of them detected once, and 2% to 2.5% sits in the top ten. Sequencing used peripheral blood. These receptors were collected from a woman aged 60-75 years with COVID-19, enrolled during active disease.

This chain uses TRBV2 with TRBJ2-7; 10 bases align to TRBD1. With V trimmed by 8 bases and J by 6 bases, 10 bases remained unmatched. Per the germline V gene, CDR1 is SNHLY and CDR2 is FYNNEI. CDR3 size: 14 residues. CDR3 residues: CASGTGVPGFEQYF. CDR3 bases: TGTGCCAGCGGGACAGGGGTCCCGGGGTTCGAGCAGTACTTC.

Here the CDR3 reads CAWTRGNTEAFF. The CDR3 DNA reads as TGTGCCTGGACACGAGGGAACACTGAAGCTTTCTTT. The gene calls are TRBV30 and TRBJ1-1; D uncertain. This CDR3 spans 12 amino acids. Trimming shortened V by 4 bases and J by 1 base, and 7 bases separated the two germline ends. Germline V gene data show CDR1 as GTSNPN and CDR2 as SVGIG (reference sequence).

The chain links TRBV19 to TRBJ1-1; TRBD1 aligns across 9 bases. This CDR3 comprises 14 residues. The trim removed 6 bases at V and 1 base at J, leaving 3 bases unmatched. The germline V gene has CDR1 LNHDA and CDR2 SQIVND (reference sequence). The DNA for the CDR3 is TGTGCCAGTAGCAAGGACAGGGGGAACACTGAAGCTTTCTTT. Protein sequence: CASSKDRGNTEAFF. The full variable domain, completed using reference TRBV19 and TRBJ1-1, is DGGITQSPKYLFRKEGQNVTLSCEQNLNHDAMYWYRQDPGQGLRLIYYSQIVNDFQKGDIAEGYSVSREKKESFPLTVTSAQKNPTAFYLCASSKDRGNTEAFFGQGTRLTVV.

The chain joins TRBV29-1 to TRBJ1-2, with D perhaps TRBD1 (6 bases). This CDR3 region has 16 residues. Trimming shortened V by 4 bases and J by 0 bases, and 18 bases separated the two germline ends. Germline CDR1 is SQVTM and CDR2 is ANQGSEA. CDR3 sequence: CSVAPKGDPTNYGYTF. DNA of the CDR3: TGCAGCGTTGCGCCCAAGGGGGACCCCACTAACTATGGCTACACCTTC. The variable domain in full, with the rest retrieved from reference TRBV29-1 and TRBJ1-2, is SAVISQKPSRDICQRGTSLTIQCQVDSQVTMMFWYRQQPGQSLTLIATANQGSEATYESGFVIDKFPISRPNLTFSTLTVSNMSPEDSSIYLCSVAPKGDPTNYGYTFGSGTRLTVV.

The V call is TRBV7-3, the J call TRBJ2-2, with 13 bases identical to TRBD2. With V trimmed by 1 base and J by 1 base, 9 bases remained unmatched. The germline CDR1 and CDR2 sequences are SGHTA and FQGTGA. The CDR3 length is 20 residues. CDR3 amino acids: CASSLRPPGTSGVNTGELFF. The CDR3 DNA reads as TGTGCCAGCAGCTTAAGGCCGCCCGGGACTAGCGGGGTGAACACCGGGGAGCTGTTTTTT.

The CDR3 here is CASRRQSRGYEQYF. The CDR3 DNA follows: TGTGCCAGCAGAAGACAGTCCAGGGGATACGAGCAGTACTTC. The rearrangement links TRBV27 to TRBJ2-7; TRBD1 is a possible D gene (6 bases). The CDR3 spans 14 residues. Per the germline V gene, CDR1 is MNHEY and CDR2 is SMNVEV (reference sequence). V was cut by 6 bases and J by 4 bases, with 16 bases left in between.

The chain combines TRBV7-6 with TRBJ1-3; no definite D call. V was pared by 1 base and J by 0 bases, with 7 bases between. This CDR3 contains 15 residues. Germline lookup yields CDR1 SGHVS and CDR2 FNYEAQ. The CDR3, as DNA: TGTGCCAGCAGCTTAGATACGGGCTCTGGAAACACCATATATTTT. Protein: CASSLDTGSGNTIYF.

The CDR3 nucleotides read TGTGCCAGCAGCTTAGAACAGAACACTGAAGCTTTCTTT. Protein sequence: CASSLEQNTEAFF. The gene calls are TRBV11-3 and TRBJ1-1, with no clear D. Per the germline V gene, CDR1 is SGHNT and CDR2 is YENEEA. This CDR3 comprises 13 residues. The germline V and J ends were trimmed by 0 bases and 1 base, with 3 bases remaining between them.

The chain carries TRBV11-3 and TRBJ1-2, with 7 bases aligning to TRBD1. The CDR3 has 13 amino acids. The V gene's germline CDR1 is SGHNT and CDR2 YENEEA. V lost 1 base to trimming and J lost 8 bases; unmatched junction nucleotides: 4. The CDR3 DNA reads as TGTGCCAGCAGCTTAGGAGGGGGCGAAGGCTACACCTTC. It specifies CASSLGGGEGYTF.

This clone was seen a single time. The chain joins TRBV28 to TRBJ2-3; TRBD2 aligns across 10 bases. The germline V gene has CDR1 MDHEN and CDR2 SYDVKM. CDR3 length: 15 residues. Trimming at V came to 6 bases and at J to 2 bases, leaving 5 bases not matched to a gene. The CDR3 DNA is TGTGCCAGCAGGAGCGGGGGGGACTTCACAGATACGCAGTATTTT. This codes for CASRSGGDFTDTQYF.

The rearrangement joins TRBV5-1 to TRBJ2-5, with D maybe TRBD2 (7 bases). The germline CDR1 and CDR2 sequences are SGHRS and YFSETQ. The CDR3 runs 15 residues. The germline V and J ends were trimmed by 0 bases and 5 bases, with 14 bases remaining between them. Here the CDR3 reads CASSLARGGAETQYF. The DNA for the CDR3 is TGCGCCAGCAGCTTGGCCCGAGGGGGGGCTGAGACCCAGTACTTC.

The V gene is TRBV18, the J gene TRBJ1-2; D remains unclear. Germline-derived CDR1 and CDR2 are KGHSH and LQKENI. The CDR3 covers 14 residues. Trimming cost V 6 bases and J 4 bases, with 15 bases left between them. The CDR3 sequence is CASSVEAGFYGYTF. For the CDR3, the DNA is TGTGCCAGCTCTGTCGAGGCGGGCTTCTATGGCTACACCTTC.

This clone was detected once. The V gene is TRBV5-1, the J gene TRBJ2-2; 8 positions match TRBD1. The CDR3 covers 16 residues. With 3 bases clipped from V and 1 base from J, the junction kept 5 bases outside the gene matches. Germline V gene sequence: CDR1 SGHRS, CDR2 YFSETQ. The DNA for the CDR3 is TGCGCCAGCAGCTCGGACAGGGCGAAGAACACCGGGGAGCTGTTTTTT. It yields the protein CASSSDRAKNTGELFF.

V gene TRBV25-1 combines with J gene TRBJ2-3; TRBD2 matches 7 bases. The junction had 6 bases not matched to a gene; V was cut back by 7 bases and J by 2 bases. The length of the CDR3 is 14 residues. Germline CDR1 reads MGHDK; CDR2 reads SYGVNS. Here the CDR3 reads CASTLAAATDTQYF. The CDR3 nucleotides read TGTGCCAGCACCCTAGCGGCGGCCACAGATACGCAGTATTTT.

J is TRBJ1-2 and V is TRBV7-9, with unresolved D. The V gene lost 5 bases and the J gene lost 4 bases, with 11 bases spanning the gap. Germline lookup yields CDR1 SEHNR and CDR2 FQNEAQ (reference sequence). The CDR3 consists of 13 residues. The CDR3 protein is CASSRAPSYGYTF. The CDR3 DNA follows: TGTGCCAGCAGCAGGGCCCCTTCCTATGGCTACACCTTC.

The chain carries TRBV9 and TRBJ2-2; TRBD1 matches 10 bases. Germline lookup yields CDR1 SGDLS and CDR2 YYNGEE. The ends lost 3 bases at V and 0 bases at J; junction bases unmatched: 14. The CDR3 consists of 20 residues. The CDR3 is CASSAMGTGDPLANTGELFF. CDR3 coding DNA: TGTGCCAGCAGCGCTATGGGGACAGGGGATCCTTTAGCGAACACCGGGGAGCTGTTTTTT.

This clone was seen only once. The sample holds other DNA sequences that translate to the same CDR3. The gene calls are TRBV19 and TRBJ1-1; possibly TRBD1 for D (5 bases). The V gene's germline CDR1 is LNHDA and CDR2 SQIVND (reference sequence). The CDR3 totals 12 residues. V was cut by 6 bases and J by 1 base, with 6 bases left in between. As DNA, the CDR3 is TGTGCCAGTAGCGACAGGAACACTGAAGCTTTCTTT. This sequence encodes CASSDRNTEAFF.

The genes are TRBV9 and TRBJ2-2, with TRBD1 as a possible D gene (6 bases). CDR3 length: 15 amino acids. The germline V gene has CDR1 SGDLS and CDR2 YYNGEE. Trimming removed 4 bases at V and 6 bases at J, with 16 bases between. CDR3 residues: CASSNLQGGSGELFF. In DNA, the CDR3 is TGTGCCAGCAGCAACTTACAGGGCGGTTCCGGGGAGCTGTTTTTT.

The V gene is TRBV28, the J gene TRBJ2-7; 9 bases agree with TRBD1. With V trimmed by 5 bases and J by 7 bases, 15 bases remained unmatched. CDR3 size: 16 residues. Germline CDR1 is MDHEN and CDR2 is SYDVKM. In DNA, the CDR3 is TGTGCCAGCAGTCCCCAGGGGGACAGGGACGGCTGGGAGCAGTACTTC. The encoded protein is CASSPQGDRDGWEQYF.